This T cell receptor beta chain was profiled in a study of cytomegalovirus exposure and HLA in healthy donors. General observations from the study: The study recorded 160 or so TCR beta chains that were cytomegalovirus-associated. Earlier analysis yielded a pattern in which most TCR beta V segments were productive about 87% or about 30% of the time.

V was cut by 4 bases and J by 4 bases, with 12 bases left in between. Germline lookup yields CDR1 MNHEY and CDR2 SMNVEV (reference sequence). The CDR3 consists of 14 residues. Details on this clone: Its antigen is unknown.

It was with 60 Vbeta and 13 Jbeta primers that the PCR ran. Sequencing used immunoSEQ multiplex PCR; TCRdb keeps in-frame clones, though not all of them. The table lists approximately 190,000 clones, approximately 82% of them singletons. The sequencing sample was made of PBMCs. The chain joins TRBV27 to TRBJ2-3; D perhaps matches TRBD2 (7 bases). The receptor was isolated from a woman aged 18-29 years in good health and CMV-seropositive. The DNA for the CDR3 is TGTGCCAGCAGTTGGGGGGGGGCCTCAGATACGCAGTATTTT. This encodes CASSWGGASDTQYF.